These 27 T cell receptor beta chains were all obtained from the same sample, sequenced in a study of T cells in Graves' hyperthyroidism and ophthalmopathy. Amplification yielded TCR beta CDR3 regions, with RNA transcripts as the source. A first-round RT-PCR of the TCR CDR3 used the HTBI primer set. TCRdb recomputed calls from the multiplex PCR reads with MiXCR, one row per CDR3 protein. The repertoire holds about 680,000 distinct CDR3 sequences, roughly 32% seen once, with around 32% in the top ten. Specimen: blood. These receptors were taken from a woman aged 40-49 years with Graves' hyperthyroidism.

This clonotype occurred a few times. The rearrangement uses TRBV5-6 and TRBJ1-2; TRBD1 is a possible D gene (5 bases). The CDR3 totals 15 residues. The germline V and J ends were trimmed by 6 bases and 1 base, with 16 bases remaining between them. Germline CDR1 SGHDT, CDR2 YYEEEE. The CDR3 is CASTKTGDLNYGYTF. As DNA, the CDR3 is TGTGCCAGCACCAAGACGGGGGACCTTAACTATGGCTACACCTTC.

This clonotype was counted many times. The DNA of the CDR3 is TGCAGTGCTAGGTTAAGGACAGATTATAACTATGGCTACACCTTC. Its protein is CSARLRTDYNYGYTF. J is TRBJ1-2 and V is TRBV20-1, with a possible D match to TRBD1 (6 bases). This CDR3 contains 15 residues. The V gene's germline CDR1 is DFQATT and CDR2 SNEGSKA (reference sequence). The V end was cut by 3 bases, the J end by 1 base, with 15 bases between.

Concerning this clonotype itself: Being one base from a much bigger clone, this may be a read error. This chain uses TRBV5-1 with TRBJ1-2; 11 bases line up with TRBD1. This CDR3 has 13 residues. Trimming took 5 bases from V and 12 from J; bases not matched to a gene: 9. Germline V lookup: CDR1 SGHRS, CDR2 YFSETQ. The CDR3 reads CASRSGTGGGNTF. The CDR3 region has the DNA TGCGCCAGCAGGTCCGGGACAGGGGGAGGCAACACCTTC.

The gene calls are TRBV27 and TRBJ2-5; the match to TRBD1 covers 8 bases. This CDR3 is built from 14 residues. Germline CDR1 and CDR2: MNHEY and SMNVEV (reference sequence). J was trimmed by 1 base and V by 5 bases; bases with no gene match: 3. DNA for the CDR3: TGTGCCAGCAGTCGACAGGGGTTCCAAGAGACCCAGTACTTC. This codes for CASSRQGFQETQYF.

This clonotype was observed a few times. The chain joins TRBV6-5 to TRBJ1-1; 9 bases line up with TRBD1. CDR3 length: 16 amino acids. Per germline, CDR1 MNHEY and CDR2 SVGAGI. Trimming removed 2 bases from V and 0 bases from J; junction bases left unmatched: 4. DNA for the CDR3: TGTGCCAGCAGTTACGGGGACAGGGTTCTGAACACTGAAGCTTTCTTT. Translating gives CASSYGDRVLNTEAFF.

This clonotype has at least ten counts. The rearrangement links TRBV24-1 to TRBJ2-7; 8 bases line up with TRBD1. Trimming removed 2 bases from V and 2 bases from J; junction bases left unmatched: 13. The germline CDR1 and CDR2 sequences are KGHDR and SFDVKD. The CDR3 consists of 18 residues. CDR3 in DNA: TGTGCCACCAGTGATTCCGTTCTCGGACAGGGTAGTACCTACGAGCAGTACTTC. Translation: CATSDSVLGQGSTYEQYF.

This clonotype was recorded at least ten times. The V call is TRBV29-1, the J call TRBJ2-5, with 10 bases fitting TRBD1. CDR1 SQVTM and CDR2 ANQGSEA come from the germline V gene. This CDR3 is 12 amino acids long. CDR3 in DNA: TGCGGCGCTGACAGGGGGCGGGAGACCCAGTACTTC. It specifies CGADRGRETQYF.

V and J are TRBV7-9 and TRBJ2-3; 10 bases are a match to TRBD2. The CDR3 contains 15 residues. V was pared by 6 bases and J by 5 bases, with 8 bases of the junction left unmatched. CDR1 SEHNR and CDR2 FQNEAQ come from the germline V gene (reference sequence). The CDR3 nucleotides are TGTGCCAGCAGTTACGGGTCTAGCGGGGGAGATACGCAGTATTTT. Its translation is CASSYGSSGGDTQYF.

About this clonotype: The junction departs from the called germline gene at one end, perhaps through a read error. This sequence joins TRBV7-9 and TRBJ1-3; D perhaps matches TRBD1 (5 bases). The CDR3 is 15 residues long. Germline V gene lookup returns CDR1 SEHNR and CDR2 FQNEAQ (reference sequence). Here the CDR3 reads CASSQQTVSGNTIYF. The DNA of the CDR3 is TGCGCCAGCAGCCAACAGACAGTCTCTGGAAACACCATATATTTT.

V gene TRBV28 combines with J gene TRBJ2-7; TRBD2 might be the D (5 bases). This CDR3 region has 14 residues. The germline V gene encodes CDR1 MDHEN and CDR2 SYDVKM. The ends were cut back, 10 bases at V and 3 bases at J, with 19 bases in the middle. For the CDR3, the DNA is TGTGCCACCGCCGAGGGAACCTGGGACTACGAGCAGTACTTC. This codes for CATAEGTWDYEQYF.

The V and J genes are TRBV6-5 and TRBJ1-2; D is unclear. The CDR3 consists of 13 residues. Between the trimmed V and J ends, which lost 4 bases and 8 bases, there was a span of 14 bases. Germline CDR1 and CDR2: MNHEY and SVGAGI. The CDR3 sequence: CASSSRLTGGYTF. CDR3 sequence (DNA): TGTGCCAGCAGTTCCCGCCTGACCGGGGGCTACACCTTC.

The chain has TRBV19 and TRBJ1-6; 7 nucleotides agree with TRBD1. The CDR3 length is 16 residues. Germline V gene lookup returns CDR1 LNHDA and CDR2 SQIVND (reference sequence). V was clipped by 3 bases and J by 7 bases; unmatched bases: 9. The CDR3: CASSMSGTEKNSPLHF. The CDR3 coding sequence is TGTGCCAGTAGTATGTCAGGGACAGAGAAGAATTCACCCCTCCACTTT.

This clonotype was detected ten times or more. CDR3 DNA sequence: TGTGCCACCAGCAGAGTGGGATCGGACGGAGGGGCCTACGAGCAGTACTTC. As protein: CATSRVGSDGGAYEQYF. The V and J genes are TRBV15 and TRBJ2-7, with D perhaps TRBD2 (6 bases). Trimming left V 1 base short and J 2 bases short, with 18 bases between. Germline assignment: CDR1 LNHNV and CDR2 YYDKDF (reference sequence). The CDR3 sequence is 17 residues long.

This clonotype was picked up many times. This chain connects TRBV7-3 to TRBJ1-1; TRBD1 is a possible D gene (6 bases). Trimming shortened V by 0 bases and J by 2 bases, and 10 bases separated the two germline ends. The germline V gene has CDR1 SGHTA and CDR2 FQGTGA. CDR3 size: 15 residues. The CDR3 here is CASSLTRGGNTEAFF. In nucleotides, the CDR3 is TGTGCCAGCAGCTTAACTCGGGGGGGCAACACTGAAGCTTTCTTT.

This sequence joins TRBV19 and TRBJ1-2; 7 nucleotides line up with TRBD1. This CDR3 comprises 13 residues. V was pared by 6 bases and J by 7 bases, with 8 bases of the junction left unmatched. Germline values: CDR1 LNHDA, CDR2 SQIVND (reference sequence). CDR3 DNA: TGTGCCAGTAGCCGCGACAGGGCGCCTGGCTACACCTTC. As protein: CASSRDRAPGYTF.

This clonotype was found many times. The chain combines TRBV20-1 with TRBJ1-1, with D uncertain. The CDR3 runs to 13 residues. CDR1 and CDR2 from the germline V gene are DFQATT and SNEGSKA (reference sequence). V was cut by 0 bases and J by 4 bases, with 9 bases left in between. In DNA form, the CDR3 reads TGCAGTGCTAGAGAGGACGAGACCACTGAAGCTTTCTTT. Translating gives CSAREDETTEAFF.

On this clonotype itself: Germline and junction disagree at one end, which may indicate a read error. The chain employs TRBV5-1 and TRBJ2-7; 14 bases line up with TRBD2. The CDR3 contains 17 residues. Germline lookup yields CDR1 SGHRS and CDR2 YFSETQ. As DNA, the CDR3 is TGTGCCAGCAGCCCGACTAGCGGGAGGGCCAACAGCTACGAGCAGTACTTC. Translated, it gives CASSPTSGRANSYEQYF.

This clonotype was counted a few times. The chain carries TRBV20-1 and TRBJ2-5, with D perhaps matching TRBD2 (6 bases). Trimming shortened V by 3 bases and J by 3 bases, and 14 bases separated the two germline ends. Germline CDR1 reads DFQATT; CDR2 reads SNEGSKA (reference sequence). The CDR3 loop spans 14 amino acids. The CDR3 spells CSARLSAGKETQYF. The DNA for the CDR3 is TGCAGTGCTAGGCTTAGTGCGGGGAAAGAGACCCAGTACTTC.

On this clonotype itself: A single base separates this from a much larger clone, so it may be a read error. The chain uses TRBV7-9 and TRBJ1-5, with D perhaps TRBD1 (5 bases). This CDR3 is 11 amino acids long. CDR1 SEHNR and CDR2 FQNEAQ come from the germline V gene (reference sequence). The ends were cut back, 5 bases at V and 9 bases at J, with 8 bases in the middle. The CDR3 region has the DNA TGTGCCAGCAGCCGGGGACCGCCCCAGCATTTT. This gives the protein CASSRGPPQHF.

This clonotype appeared many times. The junction and the germline gene differ at one end; a read error may be behind it. The CDR3: CASSFGQGAREQYF. The CDR3 nucleotides are TGTGCCAGCAGCTTTGGACAGGGGGCGCGAGAGCAGTACTTC. V is TRBV5-1 and J is TRBJ2-7, with 11 bases lining up with TRBD1. From germline, CDR1 is SGHRS and CDR2 YFSETQ. The CDR3 spans 14 residues. Using reference TRBV5-1 and TRBJ2-7 for the parts outside the CDR3, the full variable domain is KAGVTQTPRYLIKTRGQQVTLSCSPISGHRSVSWYQQTPGQGLQFLFEYFSETQRNKGNFPGRFSGRQFSNSRSEMNVSTLELGDSALYLCASSFGQGAREQYFGPGTRLTVT.

This clonotype was seen only a few times. The rearrangement joins TRBV6-5 to TRBJ1-1; D not resolved. Trimming removed 2 bases at V and 2 bases at J, with 9 bases between. Germline V gene sequence: CDR1 MNHEY, CDR2 SVGAGI. The CDR3 length is 14 residues. Here the CDR3 reads CASSYARENTEAFF. CDR3 DNA: TGTGCCAGCAGTTACGCTCGTGAAAACACTGAAGCTTTCTTT.

For this clonotype: With a much larger clone just one base away, this may be a read error. The chain recombines TRBV7-2 with TRBJ1-4; no clear D. The CDR3 loop spans 13 amino acids. Germline-derived CDR1 and CDR2 are SGHTA and FQGNSA. The CDR3 nucleotides read TGTGCCAGCAGCTTATTCGGGAATGAAAAACTGCTTTTT. This translates into CASSLFGNEKLLF.

J is TRBJ2-5 and V is TRBV7-2; the D gene is possibly TRBD2 (6 bases). V was pared by 1 base and J by 6 bases, with 9 bases between. Germline loops: CDR1 SGHTA, CDR2 FQGNSA. The CDR3 extends over 13 amino acids. CDR3 nucleotide sequence: TGTGCCAGCAGCTTAGGGCGGGGTCAGACCCAGTACTTC. It translates to CASSLGRGQTQYF. Full variable domain (missing parts from reference TRBV7-2 and TRBJ2-5): GAGVSQSPSNKVTEKGKDVELRCDPISGHTALYWYRQSLGQGLEFLIYFQGNSAPDKSGLPSDRFSAERTGGSVSTLTIQRTQQEDSAVYLCASSLGRGQTQYFGPGTRLLVL.

The chain links TRBV20-1 to TRBJ2-6; 8 bases are a match to TRBD2. Germline CDR1 reads DFQATT; CDR2 reads SNEGSKA (reference sequence). The length of the CDR3 is 15 residues. J lost 4 bases, V lost 5 bases, and 7 bases had no gene match. The DNA for the CDR3 is TGCAGTGCTTCAGCGGGGGTCTCAGGGGCCAACGTCCTGACTTTC. It codes for CSASAGVSGANVLTF.

This clonotype was recorded once. The rearrangement links TRBV7-9 to TRBJ1-2; the D is unclear. The V and J ends lost 10 bases and 5 bases respectively, with 17 bases between them. Germline lookup yields CDR1 SEHNR and CDR2 FQNEAQ (reference sequence). The CDR3 spans 13 residues. CDR3 amino acids: CANSLAGEYGYTF. Here the CDR3 DNA reads TGTGCCAACAGTTTAGCCGGGGAGTATGGCTACACCTTC. Full variable domain (missing parts from reference TRBV7-9 and TRBJ1-2): DTGVSQNPRHKITKRGQNVTFRCDPISEHNRLYWYRQTLGQGPEFLTYFQNEAQLEKSRLLSDRFSAERPKGSFSTLEIQRTEQGDSAMYLCANSLAGEYGYTFGSGTRLTVV.

Many counts were recorded for this clonotype. The V gene is TRBV2, the J gene TRBJ1-1; D unclear. The CDR3 is made up of 14 amino acids. Germline V gene data show CDR1 as SNHLY and CDR2 as FYNNEI. Trimming took 3 bases from V and 1 from J, leaving 9 bases between them. The DNA for the CDR3 is TGTGCCAGCAGTGATAATAGCCCGAACACTGAAGCTTTCTTT. The encoded protein is CASSDNSPNTEAFF.

This clonotype was counted many times. V is TRBV12-3 or TRBV12-4 and J is TRBJ1-6, with D uncertain. The V end lost 5 bases, the J end lost 12 bases, and 14 bases lay between the germline ends. The CDR3 consists of 13 residues. The CDR3 nucleotides are TGTGCCAGCAGTCCGGACGGTTTGGGACCCCTCCACTTT. Translation gives CASSPDGLGPLHF.